The T cell receptor beta chain under discussion was sequenced for a study of blood T cell repertoires in COVID-19. About the research overall: Samples of COVID-19 (acute and convalescent) were obtained from the United States, Italy and Spain. The analysed material was cDNA or gDNA that came from T cells, B-cell-depleted T cells, or PBMCs.

Source study methods: Using reference gene primer amplification, nucleated cell counts were estimated. Clones were read by immunoSEQ multiplex PCR, and TCRdb kept only the in-frame ones, dropping some. V, J and clone size are taken as reported in that table, and D and trimming were inferred from the DNA itself. The sample lists around 84,000 clones; 85% to 90% were seen once. Per germline, CDR1 SGHNT and CDR2 YENEEA. Trimming took off 10 bases at V and 2 bases at J, with 12 bases between the two ends. The CDR3 covers 13 residues. The TCR was taken from a man in his fifties with active COVID-19. The sample consisted of peripheral blood. The gene calls are TRBV11-3 and TRBJ2-1; tentatively, D is TRBD2 (6 bases). CDR3 loop: CAIGTYPYNEQFF. Here the CDR3 DNA reads TGTGCCATCGGGACTTACCCCTACAATGAGCAGTTCTTC.